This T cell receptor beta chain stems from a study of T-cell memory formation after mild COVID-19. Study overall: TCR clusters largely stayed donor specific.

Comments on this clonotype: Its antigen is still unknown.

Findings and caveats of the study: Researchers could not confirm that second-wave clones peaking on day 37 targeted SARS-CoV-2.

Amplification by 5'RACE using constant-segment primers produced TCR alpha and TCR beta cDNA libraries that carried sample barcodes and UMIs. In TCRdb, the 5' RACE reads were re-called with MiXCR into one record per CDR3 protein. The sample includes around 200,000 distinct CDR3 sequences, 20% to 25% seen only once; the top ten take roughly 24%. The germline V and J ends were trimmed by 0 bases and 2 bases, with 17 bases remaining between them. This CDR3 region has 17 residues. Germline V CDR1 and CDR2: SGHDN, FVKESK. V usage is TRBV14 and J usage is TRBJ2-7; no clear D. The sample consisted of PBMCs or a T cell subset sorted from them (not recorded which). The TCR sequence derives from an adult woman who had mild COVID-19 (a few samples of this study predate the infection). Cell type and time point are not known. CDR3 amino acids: CASSQDPSRSFAYEQYF. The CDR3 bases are TGTGCCAGCAGCCAAGATCCCAGCCGGAGTTTTGCCTACGAGCAGTACTTC.